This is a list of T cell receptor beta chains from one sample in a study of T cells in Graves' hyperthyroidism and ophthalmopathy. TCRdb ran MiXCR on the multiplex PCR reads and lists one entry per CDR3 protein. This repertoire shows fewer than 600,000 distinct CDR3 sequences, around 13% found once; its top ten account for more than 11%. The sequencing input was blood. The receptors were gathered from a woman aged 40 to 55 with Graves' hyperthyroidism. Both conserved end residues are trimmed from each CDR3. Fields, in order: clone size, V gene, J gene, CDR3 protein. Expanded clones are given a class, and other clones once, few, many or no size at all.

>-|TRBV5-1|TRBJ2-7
ASSTGTGEVQY
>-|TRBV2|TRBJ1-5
ASSVGLSYSNQPQH
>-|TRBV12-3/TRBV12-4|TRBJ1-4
ASSPRDRLSATNEKLF
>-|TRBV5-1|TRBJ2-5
ASPNRSQETQY
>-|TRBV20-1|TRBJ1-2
SATTGGEYGYT
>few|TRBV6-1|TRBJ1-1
ASRVDGGANTEAF
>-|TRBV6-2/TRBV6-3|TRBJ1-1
ASSSFFSGGANTEAF
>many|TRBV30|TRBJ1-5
AWPTGNNQPQH
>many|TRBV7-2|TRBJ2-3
ASSLGRSTDTQY
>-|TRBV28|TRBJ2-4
ASSAGLAGGTNIQY
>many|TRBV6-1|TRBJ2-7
ASRYTGTGGYEQY
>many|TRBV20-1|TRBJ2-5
SASTRVETQY
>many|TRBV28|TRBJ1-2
ASSSAGNAYGYT
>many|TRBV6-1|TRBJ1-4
ASSEWGTVANEKLF
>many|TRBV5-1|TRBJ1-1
ASSLTGPVNAEAF
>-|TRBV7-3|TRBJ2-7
ASSLRGTQPYEQY
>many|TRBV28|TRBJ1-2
ASSARAGNYGYT
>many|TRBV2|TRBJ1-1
ASRSTTGMNTEAF
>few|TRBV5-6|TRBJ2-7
ASSFKGTYEQY
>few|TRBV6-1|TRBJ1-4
ASSPRAVGGEKLF
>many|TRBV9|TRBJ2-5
ASSVGGRGDQETQY
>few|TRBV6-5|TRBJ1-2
ASSYSAGFYGYT
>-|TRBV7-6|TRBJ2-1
ASSLDGAGGVEQF
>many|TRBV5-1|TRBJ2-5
ASSLQGGQETQY
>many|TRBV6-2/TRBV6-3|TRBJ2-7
ASMRDSQFYEQY
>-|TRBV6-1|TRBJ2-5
ASSLGGTGWETQY
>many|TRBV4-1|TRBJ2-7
ASSQDPSGNPYEQY
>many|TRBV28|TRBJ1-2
ASSLSGTTRSYT
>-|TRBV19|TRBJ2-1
ASSSSRGELNNEQF
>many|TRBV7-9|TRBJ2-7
ASSLGTAEQY
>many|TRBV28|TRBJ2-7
ATGGSSYEQY
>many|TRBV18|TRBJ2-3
ASSRGADTDTQY
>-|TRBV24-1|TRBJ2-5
ATSERPHRGSQETQY
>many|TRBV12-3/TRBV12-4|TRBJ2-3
ASSLSGGGSTDTQY
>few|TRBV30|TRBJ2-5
AWSVGAGGFQETQY
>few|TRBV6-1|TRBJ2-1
ASSRDLPGNEQF
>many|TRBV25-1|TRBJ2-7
ASSAIPNGTESYEQY
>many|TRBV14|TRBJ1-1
ASRQPDRRGTEAF
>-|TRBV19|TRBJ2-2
ASRTRSGGNTGELF